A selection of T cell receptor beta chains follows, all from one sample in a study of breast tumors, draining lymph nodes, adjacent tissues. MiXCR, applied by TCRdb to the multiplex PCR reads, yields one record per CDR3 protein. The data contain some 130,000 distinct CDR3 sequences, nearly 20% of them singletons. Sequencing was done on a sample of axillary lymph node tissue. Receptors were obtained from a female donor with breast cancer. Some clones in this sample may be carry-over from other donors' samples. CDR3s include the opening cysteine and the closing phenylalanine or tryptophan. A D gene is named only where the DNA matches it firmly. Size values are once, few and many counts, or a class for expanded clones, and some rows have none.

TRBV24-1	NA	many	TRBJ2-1	CATSDLQSSYNEQFF	TGTGCCACCAGTGATTTGCAGAGCTCCTACAATGAGCAGTTCTTC
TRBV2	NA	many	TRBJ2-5	CASSDSGETQYF	TGTGCCAGCAGTGACAGCGGGGAGACCCAGTACTTC
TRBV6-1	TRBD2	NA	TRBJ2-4	CASRAELRGWKNIQYF	TGTGCCAGCAGGGCTGAACTGCGGGGGTGGAAAAACATTCAGTACTTC
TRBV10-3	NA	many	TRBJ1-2	CAISGQGNYGYTF	TGTGCCATCAGTGGTCAGGGGAACTATGGCTACACCTTC
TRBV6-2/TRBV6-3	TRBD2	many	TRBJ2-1	CASSYASGGLYNEQFF	TGTGCCAGCAGTTACGCTAGCGGAGGGCTCTACAATGAGCAGTTCTTC
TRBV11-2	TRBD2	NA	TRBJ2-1	CASSPTLAGGGYNEQFF	TGTGCCAGCAGCCCTACGCTAGCGGGGGGTGGTTACAATGAGCAGTTCTTC
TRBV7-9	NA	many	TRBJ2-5	CASSSTDLTQETQYF	TGTGCCAGCAGCTCGACTGACCTTACGCAAGAGACCCAGTACTTC
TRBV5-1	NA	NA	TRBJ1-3	CASSFAGHPYSGNTVCF	TGCGCCAGCAGCTTTGCCGGCCACCCGTATTCTGGAAACACCGTATGTTTT
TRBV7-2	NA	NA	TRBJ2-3	CASSPQDTDTQYF	TGTGCCAGCAGCCCACAGGACACAGATACGCAGTATTTT
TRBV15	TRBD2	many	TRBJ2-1	CATSRDRAGVLGYNEQFF	TGTGCCACCAGCAGAGATCGAGCGGGAGTTTTGGGCTACAATGAGCAGTTCTTC
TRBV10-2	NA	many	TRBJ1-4	CASSGQIATNEKLFF	TGCGCCAGCAGCGGACAGATTGCAACTAATGAAAAACTGTTTTTT
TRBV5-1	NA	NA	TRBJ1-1	CASSGRTAGRTEAFF	TGCGCCAGCAGCGGACGGACGGCAGGGCGCACTGAAGCTTTCTTT
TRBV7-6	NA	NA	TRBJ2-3	CASSLNSEGDTQYF	TGTGCCAGCAGCTTAAATTCTGAGGGGGATACGCAGTATTTT
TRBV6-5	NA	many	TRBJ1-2	CASSRQEGANYGYTF	TGTGCCAGCAGCCGACAGGAGGGAGCTAACTATGGCTACACCTTC
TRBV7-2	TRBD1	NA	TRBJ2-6	CASSYRGMAGANVLTF	TGTGCCAGCAGCTACAGGGGGATGGCTGGGGCCAACGTCCTGACTTTC
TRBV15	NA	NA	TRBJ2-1	CATSRVKGDFNEQFF	TGTGCCACCAGCAGAGTGAAGGGGGATTTCAATGAGCAGTTCTTC
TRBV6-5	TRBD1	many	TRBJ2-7	CASSRDRGREQYF	TGTGCCAGCAGCCGGGACAGGGGGCGCGAGCAGTACTTC
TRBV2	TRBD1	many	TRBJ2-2	CASRKTGGNTGELFF	TGTGCCAGCAGGAAGACAGGGGGGAACACCGGGGAGCTGTTTTTT
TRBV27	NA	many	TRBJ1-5	CASSLGSASPQHF	TGTGCCAGCAGTTTAGGATCGGCCTCACCCCAGCATTTT
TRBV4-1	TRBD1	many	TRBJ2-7	CASSQGISRQGASYEQYF	TGCGCCAGCAGCCAGGGTATAAGCCGACAGGGGGCGTCCTACGAGCAGTACTTC
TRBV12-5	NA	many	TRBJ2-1	CASGLPKPGSYNEQFF	TGTGCTAGTGGTTTGCCAAAACCAGGCTCCTACAATGAGCAGTTCTTC
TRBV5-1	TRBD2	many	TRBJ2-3	CASSLVSGAYTDTQYF	TGCGCCAGCAGCTTGGTTAGCGGGGCCTACACAGATACGCAGTATTTT
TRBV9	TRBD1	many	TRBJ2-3	CASSVAGTGGRTDTQYF	TGTGCCAGCAGCGTAGCGGGAACAGGGGGCCGCACAGATACGCAGTATTTT
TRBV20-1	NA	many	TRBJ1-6	CSASDRVDSPLHF	TGCAGTGCTAGCGACCGAGTAGATTCACCCCTCCACTTT
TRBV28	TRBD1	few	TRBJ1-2	CASSISRDREGYTF	TGTGCCAGCAGCATATCCAGGGACAGGGAGGGCTACACCTTC
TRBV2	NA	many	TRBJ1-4	CASSDTDRSNEKLFF	TGTGCCAGCAGTGATACCGACAGATCTAATGAAAAACTGTTTTTT
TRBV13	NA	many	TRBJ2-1	CASSFSRHAEQFF	TGTGCCAGCAGCTTTTCGCGCCACGCCGAGCAGTTCTTC